The following is a T cell receptor beta chain sequence with its context. Its antigen is unidentified. These data are taken from a study of beta chain features in type 1 diabetes. Study-wide results and limits: Moderate yet significant TCRB CDR3 shortening was seen in Type 1 diabetes patients in all four CD4+ subsets. Resolution of whether HLA type affects TCRB rearrangement was not achieved here. Individuals with type 1 diabetes displayed fewer insertions and more deletions at VDJ junctions.

Sorted CD4+ subsets: naive, central memory, regulatory, stem cell-like memory (CD45RO/CCR7/CD25/CD127/CD95/CD27 panel). Trimming left V 7 bases short and J 6 bases short, with 16 bases between. This CDR3 spans 14 amino acids. Germline V lookup: CDR1 SNHLY, CDR2 FYNNEI. The whole isolated RNA underwent reverse transcription, so sequencing captured expressed TCRB transcripts. Sequencing was performed with immunoSEQ multiplex PCR; in TCRdb, only in-frame clones are kept and a portion is missing. Here the sample spans 600,000 or so clones, around 12% being singletons. Specimen: naive CD4+ T cells from blood. The clonotype comes from a young man with type 1 diabetes. The chain combines TRBV2 with TRBJ1-5, with D perhaps matching TRBD1 (6 bases). CDR3 sequence reads: CASTLGGGFQPQHF. The CDR3 nucleotides read TGTGCCAGCACTTTAGGGGGAGGCTTTCAGCCCCAGCATTTT.